This T cell receptor (beta chain) was documented in a study of T-cell memory formation after mild COVID-19. Turning to the study itself: Clusters were largely donor specific.

The V end was cut by 4 bases, the J end by 3 bases, with 16 bases between. Germline V gene sequence: CDR1 SGHRS, CDR2 YFSETQ. The CDR3 is made up of 16 amino acids. TCRdb itself ran the 5' RACE reads through MiXCR, one entry per CDR3 protein. The data contain around 160,000 distinct CDR3 sequences, around 10% of them seen just once; the ten biggest clones take up about 3.8%. V usage is TRBV5-1 and J usage is TRBJ1-4; D might be TRBD1 (5 bases). The receptor was isolated from a man younger than 35 who had mild COVID-19 (a few samples of this study predate the infection). Cell type and time point are not known. Sequenced material: PBMCs or a T cell subset sorted from them (not recorded which). The DNA for the CDR3 is TGCGCCAGCAGCCGGGGGACCGCTAGCGCTAATGAAAAACTGTTTTTT. Translating gives CASSRGTASANEKLFF.